Sequencing of this T cell receptor beta chain was carried out in a study of blood T cell repertoires in COVID-19. The overall study: From the United States, Italy and Spain came samples of acute and convalescent COVID-19. From T cells, B-cell-depleted T cells, or PBMCs came the material, which was cDNA or gDNA.

Per the original data handling: Estimation of nucleated cell counts was performed using reference gene primer amplification. Data came from immunoSEQ multiplex PCR; TCRdb stores just in-frame clones and leaves some out. The V and J calls and clone size are taken from that table; D and trimming were inferred from the DNA. The sample shows around 280,000 clones, around 86% of them seen only once. This CDR3 has 14 residues. V was clipped by 4 bases and J by 8 bases; unmatched bases: 8. The germline V gene has CDR1 MNHEY and CDR2 SMNVEV (reference sequence). The sample comprised peripheral blood. This sequence was found in a woman aged 30 to 39 who had recovered from COVID-19. The chain links TRBV27 to TRBJ2-1; 7 positions agree with TRBD2. The CDR3 region has the DNA TGTGCCAGCAGTTGGCTAGCGGCCGCCGATGAGCAGTTCTTC. This encodes CASSWLAAADEQFF.